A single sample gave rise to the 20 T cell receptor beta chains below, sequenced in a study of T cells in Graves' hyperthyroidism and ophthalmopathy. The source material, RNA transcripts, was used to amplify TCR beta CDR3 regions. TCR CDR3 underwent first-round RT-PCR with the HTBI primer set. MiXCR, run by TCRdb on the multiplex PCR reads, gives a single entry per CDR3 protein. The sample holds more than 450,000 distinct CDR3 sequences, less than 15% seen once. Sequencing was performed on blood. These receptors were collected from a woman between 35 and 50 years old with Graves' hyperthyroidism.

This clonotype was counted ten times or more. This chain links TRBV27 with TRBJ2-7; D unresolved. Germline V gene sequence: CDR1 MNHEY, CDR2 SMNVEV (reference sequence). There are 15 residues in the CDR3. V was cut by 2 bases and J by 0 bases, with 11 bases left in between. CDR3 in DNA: TGTGCCAGCAGTTTAGCCCGAGTCAGCTCCTACGAGCAGTACTTC. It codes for CASSLARVSSYEQYF.

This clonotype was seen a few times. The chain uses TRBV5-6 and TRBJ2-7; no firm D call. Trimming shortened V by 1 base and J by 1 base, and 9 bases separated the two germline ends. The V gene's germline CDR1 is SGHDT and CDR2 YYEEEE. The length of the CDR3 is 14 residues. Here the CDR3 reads CASSLSQLSYEQYF. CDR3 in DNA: TGTGCCAGCAGCTTGTCACAATTATCCTACGAGCAGTACTTC.

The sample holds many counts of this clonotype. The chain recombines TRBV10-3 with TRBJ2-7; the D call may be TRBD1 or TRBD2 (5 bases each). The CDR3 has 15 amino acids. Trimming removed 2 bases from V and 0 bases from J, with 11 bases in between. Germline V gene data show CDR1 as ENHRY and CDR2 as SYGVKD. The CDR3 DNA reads TGTGCCATCAGTGAGGGGACGGACGTCTCCTACGAGCAGTACTTC. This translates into CAISEGTDVSYEQYF.

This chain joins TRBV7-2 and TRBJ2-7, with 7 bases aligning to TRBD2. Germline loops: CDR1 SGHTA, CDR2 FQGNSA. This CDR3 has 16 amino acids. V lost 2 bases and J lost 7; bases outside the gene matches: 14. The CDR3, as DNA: TGTGCCAGCAGCTTAATGGGACTACGCGAAGCGGGGGAGCAGTACTTC. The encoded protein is CASSLMGLREAGEQYF.

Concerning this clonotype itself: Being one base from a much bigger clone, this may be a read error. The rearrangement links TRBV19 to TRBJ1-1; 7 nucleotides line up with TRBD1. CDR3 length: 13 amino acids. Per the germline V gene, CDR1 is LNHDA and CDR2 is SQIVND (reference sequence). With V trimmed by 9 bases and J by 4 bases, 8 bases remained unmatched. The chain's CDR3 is CARRDREGTEAFF. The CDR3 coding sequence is TGTGCCAGGAGAGACAGGGAGGGCACTGAAGCTTTCTTT.

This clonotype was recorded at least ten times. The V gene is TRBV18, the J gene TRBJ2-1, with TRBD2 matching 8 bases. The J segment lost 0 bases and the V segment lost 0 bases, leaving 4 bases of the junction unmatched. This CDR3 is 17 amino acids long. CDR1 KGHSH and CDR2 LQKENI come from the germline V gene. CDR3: CASSPPTSASSYNEQFF. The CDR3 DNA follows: TGTGCCAGCTCACCACCGACTAGCGCGAGCTCCTACAATGAGCAGTTCTTC.

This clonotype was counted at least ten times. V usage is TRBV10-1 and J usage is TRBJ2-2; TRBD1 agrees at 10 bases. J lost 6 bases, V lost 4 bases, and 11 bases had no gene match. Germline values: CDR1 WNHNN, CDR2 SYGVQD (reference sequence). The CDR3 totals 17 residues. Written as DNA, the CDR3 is TGCGCCAGCAGTGCGGACAGGGGGGTATCTGGTTCCGGGGAGCTGTTTTTT. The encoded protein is CASSADRGVSGSGELFF.

CDR3 protein: CASSHQVNTEAFF. Here the CDR3 DNA reads TGTGCCAGCAGCCACCAAGTGAACACTGAAGCTTTCTTT. This chain joins TRBV2 and TRBJ1-1; no clear D. This CDR3 comprises 13 residues. Deletions cut 6 bases from V and 0 bases from J, with 8 bases between. Per germline, CDR1 SNHLY and CDR2 FYNNEI.

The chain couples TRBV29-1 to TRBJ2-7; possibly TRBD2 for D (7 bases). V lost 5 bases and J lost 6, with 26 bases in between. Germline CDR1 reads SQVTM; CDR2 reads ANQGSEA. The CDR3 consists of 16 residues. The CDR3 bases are TGCAGCGTTCTTTGGGGGAGGGGGGAGCGACCGGGCGAGCAGTACTTC. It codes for CSVLWGRGERPGEQYF.

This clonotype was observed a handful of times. The CDR3 region has the DNA TGTGCCAGCAGTTTATATCAGACGGGCACCGGGGAGCTGTTTTTT. Translated: CASSLYQTGTGELFF. The gene calls are TRBV27 and TRBJ2-2, with D unclear. Trimming stripped 1 base from V and 4 bases from J, with 10 bases between. The CDR3 is 15 amino acids. Germline-derived CDR1 and CDR2 are MNHEY and SMNVEV (reference sequence).

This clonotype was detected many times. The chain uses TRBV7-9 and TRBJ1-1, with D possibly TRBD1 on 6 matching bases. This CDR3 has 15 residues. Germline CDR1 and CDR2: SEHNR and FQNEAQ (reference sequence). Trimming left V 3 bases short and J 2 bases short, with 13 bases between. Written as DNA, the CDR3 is TGTGCCAGCAGCTTCTCAAGGGGGGGAAACACTGAAGCTTTCTTT. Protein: CASSFSRGGNTEAFF.

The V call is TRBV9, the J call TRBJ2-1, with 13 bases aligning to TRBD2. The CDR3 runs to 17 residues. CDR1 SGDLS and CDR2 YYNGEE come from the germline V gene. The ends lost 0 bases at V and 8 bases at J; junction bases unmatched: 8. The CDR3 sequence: CASSVAAGLAGVYEQFF. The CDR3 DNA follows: TGTGCCAGCAGCGTAGCCGCTGGACTAGCGGGAGTCTATGAGCAGTTCTTC.

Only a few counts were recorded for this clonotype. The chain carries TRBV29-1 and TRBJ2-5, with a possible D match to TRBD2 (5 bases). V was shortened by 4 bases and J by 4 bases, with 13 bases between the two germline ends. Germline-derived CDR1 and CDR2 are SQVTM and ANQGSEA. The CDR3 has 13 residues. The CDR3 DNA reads TGCAGCGTTGTTGGCGGAGGCCTAGAGACCCAGTACTTC. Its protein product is CSVVGGGLETQYF.

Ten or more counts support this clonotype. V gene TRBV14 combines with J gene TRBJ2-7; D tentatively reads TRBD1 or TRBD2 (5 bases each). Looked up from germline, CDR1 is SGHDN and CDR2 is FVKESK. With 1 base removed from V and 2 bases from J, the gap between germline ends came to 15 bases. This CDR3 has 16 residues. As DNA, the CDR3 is TGTGCCAGCAGCCAAGTCATGGGGACGCGCACCTACGAGCAGTACTTC. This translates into CASSQVMGTRTYEQYF.

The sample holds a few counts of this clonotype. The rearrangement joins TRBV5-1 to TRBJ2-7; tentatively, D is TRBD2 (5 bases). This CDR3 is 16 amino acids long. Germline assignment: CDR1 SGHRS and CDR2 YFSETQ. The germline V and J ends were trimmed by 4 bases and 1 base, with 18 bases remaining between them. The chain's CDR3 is CASSPVGGGPSYEQYF. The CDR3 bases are TGCGCCAGCAGCCCAGTCGGAGGCGGCCCTTCCTACGAGCAGTACTTC.

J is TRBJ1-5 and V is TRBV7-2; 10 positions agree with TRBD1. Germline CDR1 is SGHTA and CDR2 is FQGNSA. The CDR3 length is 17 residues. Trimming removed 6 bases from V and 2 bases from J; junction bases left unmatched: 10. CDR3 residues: CASSHRQGAWGNQPQHF. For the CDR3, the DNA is TGTGCCAGCAGTCACCGACAGGGGGCGTGGGGCAATCAGCCCCAGCATTTT. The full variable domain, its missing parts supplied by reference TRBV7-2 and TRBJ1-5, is GAGVSQSPSNKVTEKGKDVELRCDPISGHTALYWYRQSLGQGLEFLIYFQGNSAPDKSGLPSDRFSAERTGGSVSTLTIQRTQQEDSAVYLCASSHRQGAWGNQPQHFGDGTRLSIL.

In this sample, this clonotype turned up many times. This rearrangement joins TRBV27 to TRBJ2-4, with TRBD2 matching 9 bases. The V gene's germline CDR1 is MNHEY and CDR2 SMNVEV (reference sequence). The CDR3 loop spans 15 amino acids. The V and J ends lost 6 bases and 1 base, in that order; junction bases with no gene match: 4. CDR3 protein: CASSWAGGAKNIQYF. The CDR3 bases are TGTGCCAGCAGCTGGGCGGGAGGGGCCAAAAACATTCAGTACTTC.

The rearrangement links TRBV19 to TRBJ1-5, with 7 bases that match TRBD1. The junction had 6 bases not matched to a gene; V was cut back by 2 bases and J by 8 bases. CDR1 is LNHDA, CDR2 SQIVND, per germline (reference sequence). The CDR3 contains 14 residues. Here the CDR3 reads CASSITGVIEPQHF. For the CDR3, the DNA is TGTGCCAGTAGTATAACAGGGGTCATTGAGCCCCAGCATTTT.

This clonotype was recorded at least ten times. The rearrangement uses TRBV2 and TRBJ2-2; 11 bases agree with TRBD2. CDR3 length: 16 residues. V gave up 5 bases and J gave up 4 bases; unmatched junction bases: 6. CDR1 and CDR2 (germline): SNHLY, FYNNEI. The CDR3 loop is CASSLTSGSSTGELFF. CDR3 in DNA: TGTGCCAGCAGTCTCACTAGCGGGAGTTCCACCGGGGAGCTGTTTTTT.

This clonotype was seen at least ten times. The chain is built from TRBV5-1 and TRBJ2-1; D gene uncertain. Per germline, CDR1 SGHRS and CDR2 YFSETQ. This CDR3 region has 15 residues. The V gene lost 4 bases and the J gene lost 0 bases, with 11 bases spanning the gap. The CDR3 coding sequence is TGCGCCAGCAGCGTACAGCCGAGCTCCTACAATGAGCAGTTCTTC. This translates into CASSVQPSSYNEQFF.